This T cell receptor (beta chain) stems from a study of blood T cell repertoires in COVID-19. About the research overall: Specimens from acute and convalescent COVID-19 originated in the United States, Italy and Spain.

Original data processing: Counts of nucleated cells, estimated from reference gene primer amplification, were obtained. Sequenced by immunoSEQ multiplex PCR; TCRdb stores in-frame clones only, minus some. That table gives V, J and clone size, and the DNA gave D and trimming. The sample holds approximately 230,000 clones, about 87% seen once. The V end lost 3 bases, the J end lost 14 bases, and 19 bases lay between the germline ends. The CDR3 totals 13 residues. Seattle cases were enrolled at active infection and followed longitudinally. The clonotype was recovered from a woman in her 30s with COVID-19, enrolled during active disease. Input material: peripheral blood. This chain joins TRBV12-3 or TRBV12-4 and TRBJ1-2; maybe TRBD1 (5 bases). The CDR3 sequence is CASSFLGRVSVTF. For the CDR3, the DNA is TGTGCCAGCAGTTTTTTGGGCAGGGTTTCGGTAACCTTC.